These 8 T cell receptor beta chains were sequenced from one sample in a study of T-cell memory formation after mild COVID-19. TCRdb fed the 5' RACE reads into MiXCR, producing one record per CDR3 protein. This table has about 180,000 distinct CDR3 sequences, approximately 18% appearing once. Sample: PBMCs or a T cell subset sorted from them (not recorded which). The source is a man aged 18 to 29 who had mild COVID-19 (a few samples of this study predate the infection). Cell type and time point are not known.

Many counts were recorded for this clonotype. This rearrangement joins TRBV5-1 to TRBJ1-1; the match to TRBD1 covers 7 bases. The V gene end was trimmed by 4 bases and the J gene end by 4 bases; junction bases not matched to a gene: 10. Germline CDR1 reads SGHRS; CDR2 reads YFSETQ. The CDR3 is 15 residues long. This CDR3 is CASSPPRQGGTEAFF. CDR3 sequence (DNA): TGCGCCAGCAGCCCACCGAGACAGGGAGGCACTGAAGCTTTCTTT.

This chain joins TRBV20-1 and TRBJ2-7, with TRBD1 matching 7 bases. After removal of 1 base from V and 2 bases from J, the junction contained 5 bases not matched to a gene. This CDR3 is 14 amino acids long. Germline loops: CDR1 DFQATT, CDR2 SNEGSKA (reference sequence). This chain's CDR3 is CSARGQQGAYEQYF. The CDR3 nucleotides read TGCAGTGCTAGAGGGCAGCAGGGGGCCTACGAGCAGTACTTC.

The chain is built from TRBV3-1 and TRBJ2-5, with 12 nucleotides matching TRBD2. This CDR3 has 15 residues. V lost 3 bases to trimming and J lost 4 bases; unmatched junction nucleotides: 3. Looked up from germline, CDR1 is LGHDT and CDR2 is YNNKEL (reference sequence). The CDR3 loop reads CASSQRTSGAETQYF. The CDR3 region has the DNA TGTGCCAGCAGCCAGAGGACTAGCGGGGCAGAGACCCAGTACTTC.

Concerning this clonotype itself: Relative to the germline gene, one junction end is altered; a read error may explain this. The rearrangement links TRBV7-2 to TRBJ1-1, with 12 bases aligning to TRBD1. This CDR3 spans 15 amino acids. Germline values: CDR1 SGHTA, CDR2 FQGNSA. The CDR3 bases are TGTGCCAGCAGCTGGACCGGGACAGGGGGCACTGAAGATTTCTTT. This encodes CASSWTGTGGTEDFF.

J is TRBJ2-7 and V is TRBV2; D perhaps matches TRBD1 (7 bases). CDR3 length: 13 residues. V lost 4 bases, J lost 6 bases, and 13 bases lay in between. The germline gives CDR1 SNHLY, CDR2 FYNNEI. CDR3 protein: CASSGQGGREQYF. The DNA for the CDR3 is TGTGCCAGCAGTGGGCAGGGGGGTCGCGAGCAGTACTTC.

This clonotype was seen many times. This chain connects TRBV18 to TRBJ1-1; TRBD1 might be the D (5 bases). The CDR3 is 12 residues long. CDR1 is KGHSH, CDR2 LQKENI, per germline. Trimming shortened V by 3 bases and J by 7 bases, and 9 bases separated the two germline ends. The CDR3 bases are TGTGCCAGCTCACCCATGACAGTTGAAGCTTTCTTT. Translation gives CASSPMTVEAFF.

This chain joins TRBV20-1 and TRBJ2-5; D perhaps matches TRBD2 (6 bases). V was pared by 6 bases and J by 3 bases, with 17 bases between. The CDR3 contains 14 residues. CDR1 and CDR2 from the germline V gene are DFQATT and SNEGSKA (reference sequence). CDR3 amino acids: CSAAAGRREETQYF. In DNA, the CDR3 is TGCAGTGCCGCAGCGGGCCGCAGGGAAGAGACCCAGTACTTC.

The chain employs TRBV18 and TRBJ1-2; the match to TRBD1 covers 10 bases. Germline CDR1 reads KGHSH; CDR2 reads LQKENI. The CDR3 consists of 15 residues. V dropped 3 bases and J dropped 6; count of bases not matched to a gene: 7. The CDR3 bases are TGTGCCAGCTCACCCACGGGACAGGGGTTGAATGGCTACACCTTC. The encoded protein is CASSPTGQGLNGYTF.